The clone carrying this T cell receptor beta chain was recorded many times. Its matching antigen is unknown. TCR beta libraries were built with iRepertoire HTBI primers and Arm-PCR of CDR3 regions. TCRdb reprocessed the multiplex PCR reads via MiXCR and lists one record per CDR3 protein. This sample has 360,000 or so distinct CDR3 sequences, with about 10% found just once. Germline lookup yields CDR1 ENHRY and CDR2 SYGVKD. The J segment lost 4 bases and the V segment lost 5 bases, leaving 11 bases of the junction unmatched. This CDR3 is 15 amino acids long. Time point meaning: newly diagnosed GD, antithyroid drugs for less than 3 months. There was RNA extracted from PBMCs, and the TCR library was made from it. The data originate from a study of regulatory T cells in long-lasting Graves disease. Whole-study findings and limits: Lower TCR diversity characterized persistent Graves' patients relative to newly diagnosed patients. Preferential use of TRBV28, TRBJ1-2 and TRBJ2-5 was seen in persistent disease.

These data are also associated with another study on T cells in Graves' hyperthyroidism and ophthalmopathy.

The chain employs TRBV10-3 and TRBJ2-7; TRBD1 matches 7 bases. The receptor comes from a woman aged 18-29 years with Graves disease. This specimen consisted of peripheral blood mononuclear cells (PBMCs), obtained at new diagnosis, from a patient treated with antithyroid drugs. Written as DNA, the CDR3 is TGTGCCATCAGTTACAGGGGAACGTTAGAGTACGAGCAGTACTTC. Protein product: CAISYRGTLEYEQYF.